This TCR beta chain appears in the sequencing data of a study of blood T cell repertoires in COVID-19. Study-level background: COVID-19 samples from acute and convalescent phases originated in the United States, Italy and Spain. PBMCs, B-cell-depleted T cells, or T cells provided the cDNA or gDNA that made up the material.

Trimming removed 5 bases at V and 6 bases at J, with 7 bases between. CDR3 length: 11 residues. Per the authors' pipeline: Cell counts per sample came from amplifying reference gene primers. The repertoire was sequenced with immunoSEQ multiplex PCR; TCRdb's copy has only in-frame clones and lacks some. V and J calls and clone size are those listed in that table; D and trimming were worked out from the DNA. The sample includes fewer than 250,000 clones, roughly 84% of them seen just once. Sequencing used peripheral blood. The origin of this receptor is an elderly woman with COVID-19, enrolled during active disease. V usage is TRBV12-3 or TRBV12-4 and J usage is TRBJ1-1; no clear D gene. The CDR3 spells CASSEGSEAFF. The DNA of the CDR3 is TGTGCCAGCAGTGAGGGATCTGAAGCTTTCTTT.